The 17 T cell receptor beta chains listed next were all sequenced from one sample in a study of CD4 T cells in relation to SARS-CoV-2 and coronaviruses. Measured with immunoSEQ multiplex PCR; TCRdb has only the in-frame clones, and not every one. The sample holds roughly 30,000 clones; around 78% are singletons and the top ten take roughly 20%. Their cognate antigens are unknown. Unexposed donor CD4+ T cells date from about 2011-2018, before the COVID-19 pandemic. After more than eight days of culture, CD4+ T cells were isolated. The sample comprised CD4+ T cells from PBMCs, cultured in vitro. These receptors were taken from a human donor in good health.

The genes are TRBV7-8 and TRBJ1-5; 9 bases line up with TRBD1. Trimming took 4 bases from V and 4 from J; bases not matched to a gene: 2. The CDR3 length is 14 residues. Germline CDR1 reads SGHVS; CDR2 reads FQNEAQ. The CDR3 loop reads CASSWDRVNQPQHF. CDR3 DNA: TGTGCCAGCAGCTGGGACAGGGTGAATCAGCCCCAGCATTTT.

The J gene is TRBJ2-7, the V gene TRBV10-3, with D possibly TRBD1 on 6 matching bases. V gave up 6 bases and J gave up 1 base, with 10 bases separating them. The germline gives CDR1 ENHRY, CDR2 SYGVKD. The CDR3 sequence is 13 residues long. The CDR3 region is CAIRPGVSYEQYF. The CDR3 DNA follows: TGTGCCATCAGGCCAGGGGTATCCTACGAGCAGTACTTC.

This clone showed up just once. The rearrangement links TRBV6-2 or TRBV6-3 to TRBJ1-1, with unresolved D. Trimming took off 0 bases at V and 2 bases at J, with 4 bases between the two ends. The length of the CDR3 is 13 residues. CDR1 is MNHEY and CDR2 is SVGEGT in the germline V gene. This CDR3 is CASSYSTNTEAFF. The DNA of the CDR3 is TGTGCCAGCAGTTACTCGACAAACACTGAAGCTTTCTTT.

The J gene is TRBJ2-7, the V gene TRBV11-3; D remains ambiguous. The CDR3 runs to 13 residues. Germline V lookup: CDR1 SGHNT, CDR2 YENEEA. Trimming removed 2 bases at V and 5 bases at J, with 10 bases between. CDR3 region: CASSLKPGNEQYF. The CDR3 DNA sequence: TGTGCCAGCAGCTTAAAGCCCGGTAACGAGCAGTACTTC.

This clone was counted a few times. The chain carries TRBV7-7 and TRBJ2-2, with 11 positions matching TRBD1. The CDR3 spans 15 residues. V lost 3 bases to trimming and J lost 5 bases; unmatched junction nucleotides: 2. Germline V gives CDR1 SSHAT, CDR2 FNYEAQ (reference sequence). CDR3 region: CASSLGQGGTGELFF. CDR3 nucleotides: TGTGCCAGCAGCTTGGGACAGGGGGGGACCGGGGAGCTGTTTTTT.

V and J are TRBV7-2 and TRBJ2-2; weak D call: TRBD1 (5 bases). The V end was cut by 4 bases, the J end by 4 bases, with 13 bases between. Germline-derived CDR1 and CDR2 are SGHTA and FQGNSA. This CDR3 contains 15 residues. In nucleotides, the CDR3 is TGTGCCAGCAGCTCGGCCAGGGTAGGCACCGGGGAGCTGTTTTTT. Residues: CASSSARVGTGELFF.

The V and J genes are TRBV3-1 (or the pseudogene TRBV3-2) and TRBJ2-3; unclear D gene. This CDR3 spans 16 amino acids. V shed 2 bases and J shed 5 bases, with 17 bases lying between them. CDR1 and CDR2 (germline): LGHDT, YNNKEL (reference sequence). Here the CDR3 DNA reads TGTGCCAGCAGCCAAAGTCGCCCCGACCTGGGAGATACGCAGTATTTT. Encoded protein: CASSQSRPDLGDTQYF.

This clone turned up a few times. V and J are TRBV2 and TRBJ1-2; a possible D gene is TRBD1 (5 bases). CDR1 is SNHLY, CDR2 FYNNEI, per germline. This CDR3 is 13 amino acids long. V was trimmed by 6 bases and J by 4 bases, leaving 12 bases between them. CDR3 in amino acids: CASRSLGVYGYTF. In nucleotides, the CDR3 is TGTGCCAGCAGATCGTTAGGGGTCTATGGCTACACCTTC.

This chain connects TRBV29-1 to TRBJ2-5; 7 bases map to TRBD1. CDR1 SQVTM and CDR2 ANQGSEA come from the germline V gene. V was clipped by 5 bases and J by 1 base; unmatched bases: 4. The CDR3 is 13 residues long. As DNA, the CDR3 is TGCAGCGTTCGACAGGGACCCCAAGAGACCCAGTACTTC. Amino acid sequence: CSVRQGPQETQYF.

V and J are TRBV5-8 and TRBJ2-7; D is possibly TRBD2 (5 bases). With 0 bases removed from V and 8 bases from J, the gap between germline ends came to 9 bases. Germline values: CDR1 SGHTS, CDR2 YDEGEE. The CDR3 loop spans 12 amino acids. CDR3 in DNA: TGTGCCAGCAGCTTGGAGCGGCGGCAGCAGTACTTC. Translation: CASSLERRQQYF. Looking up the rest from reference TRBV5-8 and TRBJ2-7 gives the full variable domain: EAGVTQSPTHLIKTRGQQATLRCSPISGHTSVYWYQQALGLGLQFLLWYDEGEERNRGNFPPRFSGRQFPNYSSELNVNALELEDSALYLCASSLERRQQYFGPGTRLTVT.

DNA of the CDR3: TGTGCCACCACACGGGTTCGAAATCAGCCCCAGCATTTT. Translating gives CATTRVRNQPQHF. The chain couples TRBV2 to TRBJ1-5; D is uncertain. CDR3 length: 13 amino acids. CDR1 is SNHLY and CDR2 is FYNNEI in the germline V gene. Trimming left V 10 bases short and J 4 bases short, with 14 bases between.

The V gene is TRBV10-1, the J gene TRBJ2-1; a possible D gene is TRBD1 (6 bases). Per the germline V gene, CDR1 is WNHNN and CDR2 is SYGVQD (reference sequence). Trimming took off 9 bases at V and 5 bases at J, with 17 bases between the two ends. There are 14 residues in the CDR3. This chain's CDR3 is CASSTGTTNNEQFF. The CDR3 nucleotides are TGCGCCAGTTCGACCGGGACAACAAACAATGAGCAGTTCTTC.

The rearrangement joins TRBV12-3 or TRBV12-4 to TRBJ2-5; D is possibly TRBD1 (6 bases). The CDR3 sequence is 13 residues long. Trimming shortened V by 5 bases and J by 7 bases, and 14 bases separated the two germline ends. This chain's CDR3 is CASSTYRELTQYF. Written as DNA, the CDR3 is TGTGCCAGCAGTACCTACAGGGAACTGACCCAGTACTTC.

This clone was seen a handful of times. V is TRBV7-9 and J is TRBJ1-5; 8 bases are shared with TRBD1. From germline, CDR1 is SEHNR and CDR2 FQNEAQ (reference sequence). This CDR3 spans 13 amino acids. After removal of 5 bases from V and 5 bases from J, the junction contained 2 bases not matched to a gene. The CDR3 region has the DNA TGTGCCAGCAGCGGGACAGGTTATCAGCCCCAGCATTTT. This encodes CASSGTGYQPQHF. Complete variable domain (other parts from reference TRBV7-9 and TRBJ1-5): DTGVSQNPRHKITKRGQNVTFRCDPISEHNRLYWYRQTLGQGPEFLTYFQNEAQLEKSRLLSDRFSAERPKGSFSTLEIQRTEQGDSAMYLCASSGTGYQPQHFGDGTRLSIL.

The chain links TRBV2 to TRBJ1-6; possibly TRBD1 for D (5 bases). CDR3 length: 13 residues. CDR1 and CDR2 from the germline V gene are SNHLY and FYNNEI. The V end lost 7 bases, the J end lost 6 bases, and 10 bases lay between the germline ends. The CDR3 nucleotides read TGTGCCAGCAACACAGGTGTTAATTCACCCCTCCACTTT. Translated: CASNTGVNSPLHF.

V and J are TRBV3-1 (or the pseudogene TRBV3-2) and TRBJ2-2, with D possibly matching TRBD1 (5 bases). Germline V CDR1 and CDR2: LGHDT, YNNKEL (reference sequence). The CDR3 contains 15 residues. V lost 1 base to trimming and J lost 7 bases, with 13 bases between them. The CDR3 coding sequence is TGTGCCAGCAGCCAAGTTCCTGGGGCGAACGGGGAGCTGTTTTTT. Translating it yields CASSQVPGANGELFF.

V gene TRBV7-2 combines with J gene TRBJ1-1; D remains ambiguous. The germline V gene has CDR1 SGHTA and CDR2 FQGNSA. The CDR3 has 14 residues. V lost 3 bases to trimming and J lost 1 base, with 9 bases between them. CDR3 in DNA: TGTGCCAGCAGCTTTAGCAGGCAGAACACTGAAGCTTTCTTT. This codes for CASSFSRQNTEAFF.